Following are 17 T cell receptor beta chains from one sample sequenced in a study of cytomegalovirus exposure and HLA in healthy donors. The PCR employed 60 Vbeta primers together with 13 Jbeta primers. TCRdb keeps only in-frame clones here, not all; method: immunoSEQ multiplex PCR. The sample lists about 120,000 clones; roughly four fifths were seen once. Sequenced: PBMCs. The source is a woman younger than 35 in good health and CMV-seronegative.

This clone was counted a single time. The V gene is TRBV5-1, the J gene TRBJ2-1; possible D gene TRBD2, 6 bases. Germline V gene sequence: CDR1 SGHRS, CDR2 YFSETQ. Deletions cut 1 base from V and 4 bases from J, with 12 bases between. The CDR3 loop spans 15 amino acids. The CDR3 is CASSLRAGQYNEQFF. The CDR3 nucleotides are TGCGCCAGCAGCTTGCGGGCGGGGCAATACAATGAGCAGTTCTTC.

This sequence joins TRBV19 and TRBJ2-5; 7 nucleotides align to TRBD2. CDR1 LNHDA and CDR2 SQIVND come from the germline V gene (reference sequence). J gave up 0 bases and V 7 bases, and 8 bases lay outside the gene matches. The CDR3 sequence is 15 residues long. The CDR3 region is CASKNSGPYQETQYF. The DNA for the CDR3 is TGTGCCAGTAAGAATAGCGGGCCGTACCAAGAGACCCAGTACTTC.

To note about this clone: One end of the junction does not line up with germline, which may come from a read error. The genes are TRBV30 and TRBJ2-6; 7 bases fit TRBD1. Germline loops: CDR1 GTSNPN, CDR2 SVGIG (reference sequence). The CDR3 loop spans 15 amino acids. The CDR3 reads CAWRPDRAGANGLTF. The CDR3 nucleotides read TGTGCCTGGAGACCCGACAGGGCAGGGGCCAACGGCCTGACTTTC.

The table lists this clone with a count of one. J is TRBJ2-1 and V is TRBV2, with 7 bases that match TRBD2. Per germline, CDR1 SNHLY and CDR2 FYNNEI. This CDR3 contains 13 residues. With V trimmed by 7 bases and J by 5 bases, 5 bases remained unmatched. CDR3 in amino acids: CASNGGRNNEQFF. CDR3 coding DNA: TGTGCCAGCAATGGCGGGAGAAACAATGAGCAGTTCTTC.

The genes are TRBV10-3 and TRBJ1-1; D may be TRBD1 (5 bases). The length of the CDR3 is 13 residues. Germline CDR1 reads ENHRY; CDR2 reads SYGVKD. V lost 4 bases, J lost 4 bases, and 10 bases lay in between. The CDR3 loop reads CAISGSGGTEAFF. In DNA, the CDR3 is TGTGCCATCAGTGGATCGGGGGGCACTGAAGCTTTCTTT.

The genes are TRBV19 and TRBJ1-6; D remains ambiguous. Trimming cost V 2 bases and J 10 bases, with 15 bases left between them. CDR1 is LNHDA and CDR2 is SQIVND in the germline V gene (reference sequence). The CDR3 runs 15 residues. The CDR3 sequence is CASSIYDPAGSPLHF. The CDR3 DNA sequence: TGTGCCAGTAGTATATACGACCCCGCCGGGTCACCCCTCCACTTT. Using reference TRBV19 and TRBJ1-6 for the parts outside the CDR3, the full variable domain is DGGITQSPKYLFRKEGQNVTLSCEQNLNHDAMYWYRQDPGQGLRLIYYSQIVNDFQKGDIAEGYSVSREKKESFPLTVTSAQKNPTAFYLCASSIYDPAGSPLHFGNGTRLTVT.

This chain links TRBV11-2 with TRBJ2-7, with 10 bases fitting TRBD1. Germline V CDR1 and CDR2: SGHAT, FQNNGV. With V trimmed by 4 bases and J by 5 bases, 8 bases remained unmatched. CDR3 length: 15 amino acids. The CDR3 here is CASSSLGQGNNEQYF. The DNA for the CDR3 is TGTGCCAGCAGCTCCTTGGGACAGGGGAATAACGAGCAGTACTTC.

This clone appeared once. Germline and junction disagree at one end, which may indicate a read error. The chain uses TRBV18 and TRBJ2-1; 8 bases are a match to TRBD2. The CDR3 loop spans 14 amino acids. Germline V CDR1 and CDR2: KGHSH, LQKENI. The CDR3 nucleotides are TGTGCCAGCTCGCCACTAGCGGTCTACAATGAGCAGTTCTTC. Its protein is CASSPLAVYNEQFF.

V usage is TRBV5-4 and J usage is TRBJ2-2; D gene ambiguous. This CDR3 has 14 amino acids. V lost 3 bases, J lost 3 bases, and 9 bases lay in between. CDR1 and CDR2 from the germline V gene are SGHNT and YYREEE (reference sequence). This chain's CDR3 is CASSYRRDTGELFF. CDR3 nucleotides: TGTGCCAGCAGCTACCGTCGAGACACCGGGGAGCTGTTTTTT.

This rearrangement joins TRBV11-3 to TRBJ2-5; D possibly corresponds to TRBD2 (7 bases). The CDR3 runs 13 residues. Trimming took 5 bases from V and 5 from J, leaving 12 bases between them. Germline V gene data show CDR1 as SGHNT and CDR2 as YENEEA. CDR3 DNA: TGTGCCAGCAGCCGTGGGGGGGCGGAGACCCAGTACTTC. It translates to CASSRGGAETQYF. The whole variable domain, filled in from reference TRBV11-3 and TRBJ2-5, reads EAGVVQSPRYKIIEKKQPVAFWCNPISGHNTLYWYLQNLGQGPELLIRYENEEAVDDSQLPKDRFSAERLKGVDSTLKIQPAELGDSAVYLCASSRGGAETQYFGPGTRLLVL.

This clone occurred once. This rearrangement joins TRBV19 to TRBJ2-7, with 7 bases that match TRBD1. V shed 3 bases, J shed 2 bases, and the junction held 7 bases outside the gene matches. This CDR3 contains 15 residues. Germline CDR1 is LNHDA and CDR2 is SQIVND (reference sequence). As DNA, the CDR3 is TGTGCCAGTAGTATCTCCCTAGACAGGGCCTACGAGCAGTACTTC. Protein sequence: CASSISLDRAYEQYF.

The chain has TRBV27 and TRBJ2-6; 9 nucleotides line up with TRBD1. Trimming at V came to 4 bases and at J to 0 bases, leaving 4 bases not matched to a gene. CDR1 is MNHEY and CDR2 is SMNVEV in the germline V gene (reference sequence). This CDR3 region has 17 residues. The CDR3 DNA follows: TGTGCCAGCAGTTCGGGACAGGGAGGCTCTGGGGCCAACGTCCTGACTTTC. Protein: CASSSGQGGSGANVLTF.

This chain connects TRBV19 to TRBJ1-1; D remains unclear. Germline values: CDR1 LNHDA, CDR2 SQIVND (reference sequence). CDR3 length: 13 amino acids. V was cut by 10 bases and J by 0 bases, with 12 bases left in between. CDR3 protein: CATEGYVNTEAFF. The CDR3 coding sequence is TGTGCCACCGAGGGTTATGTGAACACTGAAGCTTTCTTT.

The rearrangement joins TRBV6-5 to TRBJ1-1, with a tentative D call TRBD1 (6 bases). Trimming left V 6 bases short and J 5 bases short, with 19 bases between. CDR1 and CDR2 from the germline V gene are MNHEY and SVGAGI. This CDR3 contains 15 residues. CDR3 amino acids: CASRGSGQGKTEAFF. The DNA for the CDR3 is TGTGCCAGCAGGGGTTCGGGGCAGGGGAAGACTGAAGCTTTCTTT.

The DNA of the CDR3 is TGTGCCAGCAGCCTATCTACCGCGGGGGGACTTACCCTCACAGATACGCAGTATTTT. As protein: CASSLSTAGGLTLTDTQYF. The chain links TRBV4-2 to TRBJ2-3, with 8 bases identical to TRBD2. The trim removed 4 bases at V and 2 bases at J, leaving 17 bases unmatched. Germline CDR1 reads LGHNA; CDR2 reads YNFKEQ. The CDR3 has 19 amino acids.

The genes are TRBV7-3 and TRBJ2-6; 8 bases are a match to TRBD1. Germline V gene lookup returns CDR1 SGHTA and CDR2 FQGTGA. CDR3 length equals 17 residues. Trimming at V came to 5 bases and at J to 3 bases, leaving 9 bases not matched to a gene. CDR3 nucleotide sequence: TGTGCCAGCAGCAAGAATCCAGGGGGCAGTGGGGCCAACGTCCTGACTTTC. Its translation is CASSKNPGGSGANVLTF.

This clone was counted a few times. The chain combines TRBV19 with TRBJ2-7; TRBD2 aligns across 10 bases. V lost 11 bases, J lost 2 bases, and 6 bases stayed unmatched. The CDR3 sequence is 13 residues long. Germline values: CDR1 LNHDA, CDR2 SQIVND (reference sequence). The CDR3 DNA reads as TGTGCCTCCAAGGGGACTAGCGCCTACGAGCAGTACTTC. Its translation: CASKGTSAYEQYF.